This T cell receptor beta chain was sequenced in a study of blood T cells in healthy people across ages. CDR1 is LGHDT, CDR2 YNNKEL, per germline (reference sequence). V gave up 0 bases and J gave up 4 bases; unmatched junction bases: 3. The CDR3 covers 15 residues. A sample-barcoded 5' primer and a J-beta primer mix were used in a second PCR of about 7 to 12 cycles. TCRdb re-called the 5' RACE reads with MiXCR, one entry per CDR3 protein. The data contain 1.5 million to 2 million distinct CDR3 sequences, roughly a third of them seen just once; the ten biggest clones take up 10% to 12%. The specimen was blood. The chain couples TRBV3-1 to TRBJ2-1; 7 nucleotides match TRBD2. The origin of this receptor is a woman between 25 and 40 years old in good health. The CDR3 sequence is CASSQETGGYNEQFF. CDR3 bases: TGTGCCAGCAGCCAAGAGACGGGGGGATACAATGAGCAGTTCTTC.